One and the same sample provided the 23 T cell receptor beta chains below, sequenced in a study of monozygotic twins with inflammatory bowel disease. Following a re-call of the 5' RACE reads, TCRdb has one entry per CDR3 protein and lacks DNA. This sample's table reports 400,000 or so distinct CDR3 sequences. Sequences were obtained from blood. The receptors stem from a human donor with ulcerative colitis or Crohn's disease, or a healthy co-twin of an affected twin (not recorded which).

V and J are TRBV7-2 and TRBJ1-1; the D gene TCRdb calls, TRBD1, cannot be checked with no DNA. The CDR3 length is 15 residues. CDR1 and CDR2 from the germline V gene are SGHTA and FQGNSA. CDR3 sequence reads: CASSLEGGLNTEAFF. Looking up the rest from reference TRBV7-2 and TRBJ1-1 gives the full variable domain: GAGVSQSPSNKVTEKGKDVELRCDPISGHTALYWYRQSLGQGLEFLIYFQGNSAPDKSGLPSDRFSAERTGGSVSTLTIQRTQQEDSAVYLCASSLEGGLNTEAFFGQGTRLTVV.

The V call is TRBV10-3, the J call TRBJ1-3. Germline values: CDR1 ENHRY, CDR2 SYGVKD. This CDR3 comprises 14 residues. This CDR3 reads CAISEPGAGNTIYF.

This rearrangement joins TRBV7-2 to TRBJ2-1. This CDR3 has 16 residues. Germline values: CDR1 SGHTA, CDR2 FQGNSA. The chain's CDR3 is CASTQYSGGSYNEQFF.

The V and J genes are TRBV10-3 and TRBJ2-1. There are 15 residues in the CDR3. CDR1 is ENHRY, CDR2 SYGVKD, per germline. CDR3 region: CAISESRGSYNEQFF.

The chain has TRBV5-6 and TRBJ2-1. The CDR3 is 13 residues long. CDR1 is SGHDT, CDR2 YYEEEE, per germline. The CDR3: CASSLTRLGEQFF.

This sequence joins TRBV6-5 and TRBJ2-1. The germline V gene has CDR1 MNHEY and CDR2 SVGAGI. The CDR3 runs 13 residues. The CDR3 loop is CASSIQEYNEQFF.

The chain employs TRBV18 and TRBJ2-7; the TCRdb D gene call, TRBD1, has no DNA to confirm it. The CDR3 totals 14 residues. In germline, CDR1 is KGHSH, CDR2 LQKENI. The chain's CDR3 is CASSPPGREDEQYF.

The rearrangement links TRBV18 to TRBJ1-5; the D call of TRBD1 rests on TCRdb alone, since no DNA is present to check it. CDR3 length: 13 residues. Germline V lookup: CDR1 KGHSH, CDR2 LQKENI. The CDR3 region is CASSPEGVQPQHF.

The J gene is TRBJ2-7, the V gene TRBV20-1; TCRdb outputs TRBD2, but without DNA this stays unchecked. In germline, CDR1 is DFQATT, CDR2 SNEGSKA (reference sequence). This CDR3 has 13 residues. The CDR3 is CSASGLAGGEQYF.

The chain carries TRBV29-1 and TRBJ1-1; TCRdb gives TRBD1 as the D gene, but with no DNA this cannot be confirmed. CDR1 SQVTM and CDR2 ANQGSEA come from the germline V gene. CDR3 length: 13 residues. The CDR3: CSVADRVNTEAFF.

V is TRBV28 and J is TRBJ1-4; with no DNA, the TCRdb D assignment of TRBD1 cannot be verified. This CDR3 is 13 amino acids long. The germline CDR1 and CDR2 sequences are MDHEN and SYDVKM. This CDR3 is CASTPPSDEKLFF.

V gene TRBV12-3 or TRBV12-4 combines with J gene TRBJ1-4; with no DNA, the TCRdb D assignment of TRBD1 cannot be verified. This CDR3 comprises 16 residues. Here the CDR3 reads CASLKLGGGSIEKLFF.

V is TRBV6-5 and J is TRBJ2-7; TCRdb's D call of TRBD2 is untestable without DNA. The V gene's germline CDR1 is MNHEY and CDR2 SVGAGI. This CDR3 comprises 17 residues. The CDR3 sequence is CASSSIFLGTGVGEQYF.

The genes are TRBV6-1 and TRBJ1-1; the D call from TCRdb, TRBD1, cannot be confirmed without DNA. The CDR3 has 15 residues. From germline, CDR1 is MNHNS and CDR2 SASEGT. CDR3 in amino acids: CASRTPTGHGVEAFF.

This sequence joins TRBV6-1 and TRBJ1-5. CDR1 and CDR2 from the germline V gene are MNHNS and SASEGT. The CDR3 has 16 amino acids. The CDR3 loop is CASRKSVAGTNQPQHF.

The chain is built from TRBV7-2 and TRBJ2-7. Germline V lookup: CDR1 SGHTA, CDR2 FQGNSA. There are 15 residues in the CDR3. The CDR3: CASSLTWTGPYEQYF.

The rearrangement links TRBV6-6 to TRBJ2-7; TCRdb names TRBD2, which stays unverified in the absence of DNA. CDR3 length equals 11 residues. Germline values: CDR1 MNHNY, CDR2 SVGAGI (reference sequence). The CDR3 sequence: CATTEGHEQYF.

The J gene is TRBJ2-5, the V gene TRBV5-1; TCRdb names TRBD2, which stays unverified in the absence of DNA. The CDR3 is 17 amino acids. CDR1 is SGHRS and CDR2 is YFSETQ in the germline V gene. CDR3: CASNSLSGGLSRETQYF.

The chain joins TRBV6-1 to TRBJ1-3; the D call of TRBD1 rests on TCRdb alone, since no DNA is present to check it. CDR1 and CDR2 from the germline V gene are MNHNS and SASEGT. The CDR3 is made up of 15 amino acids. The CDR3 protein is CASSRTGMGGNTIYF.

V is TRBV2 and J is TRBJ1-4; TCRdb reports TRBD1, a call that lacks DNA to check it against. Germline V lookup: CDR1 SNHLY, CDR2 FYNNEI. The CDR3 consists of 14 residues. The CDR3 here is CASREQGAREKLFF.

The gene calls are TRBV20-1 and TRBJ2-2; the TCRdb D gene call, TRBD2, has no DNA to confirm it. The CDR3 is made up of 16 amino acids. The germline V gene encodes CDR1 DFQATT and CDR2 SNEGSKA (reference sequence). This CDR3 is CSAGFLAGVGTGELFF.

The chain uses TRBV12-3 or TRBV12-4 and TRBJ2-7; TCRdb reports TRBD2, a call that lacks DNA to check it against. CDR3 length equals 13 residues. CDR3: CASRASGSYEQYF.

CDR3 region: CASSFNQLSATTKNTGELFF. The genes are TRBV11-2 and TRBJ2-2. The CDR3 is made up of 20 amino acids. The V gene's germline CDR1 is SGHAT and CDR2 FQNNGV.